This entry is about one T cell receptor beta chain. Its antigen remains unidentified. Per-base qualities were not stored, and no clone one base away is much larger. TCRbeta CDR3 regions were amplified from genomic DNA by means of the immunoSEQ Assay, a bias-controlled multiplex PCR. The study's own analysis went as follows. Nucleated cell counts per sample were estimated from amplification of reference gene primers within the assay. To quantify the absolute abundance of each unique TCRbeta CDR3 rearrangement, sequence reads were collapsed and filtered. Productive Simpson clonality was computed per sample as the square root of Simpson's diversity index over productive rearrangements. The clones in this table, taken by TCRdb from immuneACCESS, are in-frame only. Not every clone is retained; where verified, under half of the shortfall comes from an unresolved V gene, and the cause of the rest is unknown. The V and J calls and clone size were taken over from that table, and D and trimming were inferred from the DNA. The sample includes fewer than 200,000 clones, with 85% to 90% observed a single time. Clones ranked in the top ten supply 5% to 6.5% of the sample.

The data originate from a study of blood T cell repertoires in COVID-19 (TCRdb year 2020). With respect to the entire study: Samples covering the acute and convalescent phases of COVID-19 were provided by collaborators in the United States, Italy and Spain. The prospective study material was composed of cDNA or gDNA derived from T cells, B-cell-depleted T cells, or PBMCs. Subjects who had been exposed to COVID-19, were actively infected with it, or had recovered from it provided the deeply sampled blood TCRbeta repertoires that made up the dataset. The repertoires were made available in a free public database intended to serve as a resource for research on the immune response to SARS-CoV-2. Samples came from the ongoing ImmuneRACE study (first 160 participants) plus 1,254 subjects from 6 global collaborators. A de-identified subject ID, COVID-19 status, age in years and sex were almost always included in the sample metadata. HLA class I and class II types, where available, came from metadata supplied by the sample provider rather than from assay-based typing.

V ends up 5 bases short and J 8 bases short, with an unmatched junction base count of 6. The cysteine opens and the phenylalanine closes a CDR3 of 15 amino acids. Solely the CDR3 DNA is kept, with 45 bases framed from the first base. The germline V gene gives CDR1 as MNHNS and CDR2 as SASEGT. The collaborating institutions used their own protocols to collect whole blood in K2EDTA tubes. For TCRbeta analysis, collaborator samples were shipped as frozen whole blood, as isolated PBMCs, or as DNA extracted from either sample type. On the study overall, not on this receptor specifically: The amount of clinical and demographic metadata varied by source and participant and was provided uncurated.

The rearrangement combines TRBV6-1 with TRBJ2-1, with 13 bases matching TRBD2. The receptor comes from a man between 35 and 55 years old with active or convalescent COVID-19. Sample: peripheral blood. The bases read TGTGCCAGCAGTCAAGGACTAGCGGGAGTTCATGAGCAGTTCTTC. Its protein is CASSQGLAGVHEQFF.